The entry below describes one T cell receptor beta chain. The DNA input per sorted-subset replicate PCR was about 220 ng, corresponding to tens of thousands of T cell genomes. Method: immunoSEQ multiplex PCR; TCRdb's copy keeps in-frame clones and lacks some. The table lists 600,000 to 800,000 clones, roughly two thirds of them singletons. The data belong to a study of shared clonotypes between healthy human individuals. Study-wide context: The plates for each donor numbered three CD4 naive, three CD4 memory, two CD8 naive and one CD8 memory.

V lost 3 bases and J 3 bases, leaving 10 bases between the germline ends. In germline, CDR1 is WSHSY, CDR2 SAAADI. The CDR3 has 14 amino acids. Donors comprised healthy HIV-negative adults lacking recent acute infections or vaccinations. Splitting the CD4+ cells yielded a CD45RA+ naive subset and a CD45RA-negative memory subset. Material for sequencing was memory CD4+ T cells sorted from blood. Subset indicated: CD45RA-negative fraction. The chain employs TRBV10-2 and TRBJ2-3, with D hard to call. The receptor's source is a young woman in good health. The chain's CDR3 is CASSEGLRTDTQYF. In nucleotides, the CDR3 is TGCGCCAGCAGTGAAGGTTTAAGGACAGATACGCAGTATTTT.